This T cell receptor (beta chain) was sequenced in a study of blood T cell repertoires in COVID-19. This CDR3 spans 18 amino acids. The V and J ends lost 0 bases and 7 bases respectively, with 22 bases between them. CDR1 is LGHNA, CDR2 YNFKEQ, per germline. Assay used: immunoSEQ multiplex PCR; TCRdb lists only in-frame clones, some missing. The sample holds 45,000 to 60,000 clones, roughly 80% seen once. What was sequenced was peripheral blood. The V and J genes are TRBV4-2 and TRBJ2-1; D might be TRBD1 (6 bases). The sequence derives from a man aged 80 or over with COVID-19, enrolled during active disease. Here the CDR3 reads CASSQDMVQGNRGNEQFF. In nucleotides, the CDR3 is TGTGCCAGCAGCCAAGACATGGTGCAGGGGAACCGAGGGAATGAGCAGTTCTTC.